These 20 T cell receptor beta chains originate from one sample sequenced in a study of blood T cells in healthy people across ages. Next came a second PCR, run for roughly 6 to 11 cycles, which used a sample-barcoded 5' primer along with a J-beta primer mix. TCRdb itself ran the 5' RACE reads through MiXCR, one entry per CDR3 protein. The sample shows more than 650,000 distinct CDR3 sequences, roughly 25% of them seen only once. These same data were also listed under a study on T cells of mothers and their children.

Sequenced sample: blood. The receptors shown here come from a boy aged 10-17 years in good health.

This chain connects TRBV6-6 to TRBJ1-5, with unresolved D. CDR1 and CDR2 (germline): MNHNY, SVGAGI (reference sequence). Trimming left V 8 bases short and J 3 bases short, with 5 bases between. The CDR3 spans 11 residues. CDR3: CASGDNQPQHF. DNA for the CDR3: TGTGCCAGCGGCGACAATCAGCCCCAGCATTTT.

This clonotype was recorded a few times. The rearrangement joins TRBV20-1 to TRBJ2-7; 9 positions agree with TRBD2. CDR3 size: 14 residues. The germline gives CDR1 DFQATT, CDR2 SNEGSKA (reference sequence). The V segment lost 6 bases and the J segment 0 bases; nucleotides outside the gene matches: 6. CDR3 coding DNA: TGCAGTGCACTTGCACTAGCGGGCTCCTACGAGCAGTACTTC. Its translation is CSALALAGSYEQYF.

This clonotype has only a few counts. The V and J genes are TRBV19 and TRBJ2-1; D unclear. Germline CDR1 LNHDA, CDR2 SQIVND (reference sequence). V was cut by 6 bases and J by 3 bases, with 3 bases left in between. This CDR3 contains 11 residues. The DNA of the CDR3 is TGTGCCAGTAGGAACTACAATGAGCAGTTCTTC. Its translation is CASRNYNEQFF.

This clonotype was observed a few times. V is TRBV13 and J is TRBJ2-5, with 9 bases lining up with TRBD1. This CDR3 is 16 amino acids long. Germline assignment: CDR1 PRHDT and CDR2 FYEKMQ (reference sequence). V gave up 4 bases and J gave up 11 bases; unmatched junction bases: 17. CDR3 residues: CASSSPGRQGVSEQYF. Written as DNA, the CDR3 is TGTGCCAGCAGCTCGCCTGGGCGACAGGGGGTTTCTGAGCAGTACTTC.

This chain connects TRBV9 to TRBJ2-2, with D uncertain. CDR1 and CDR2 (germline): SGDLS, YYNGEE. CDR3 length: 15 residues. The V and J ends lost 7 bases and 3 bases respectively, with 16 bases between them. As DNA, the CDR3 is TGTGCCAGCCCTACCGGCCAGCCGGACACCGGGGAGCTGTTTTTT. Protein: CASPTGQPDTGELFF.

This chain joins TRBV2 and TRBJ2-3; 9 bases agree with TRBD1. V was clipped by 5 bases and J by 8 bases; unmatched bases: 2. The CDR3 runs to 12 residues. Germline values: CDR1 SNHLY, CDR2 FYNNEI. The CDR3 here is CASSQQGATQYF. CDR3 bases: TGTGCCAGCAGTCAACAGGGGGCTACGCAGTATTTT.

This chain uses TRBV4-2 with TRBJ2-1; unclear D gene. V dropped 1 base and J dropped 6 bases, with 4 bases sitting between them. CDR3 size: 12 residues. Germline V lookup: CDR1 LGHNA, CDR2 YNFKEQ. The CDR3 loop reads CASSQGLNEQFF. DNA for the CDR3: TGTGCCAGCAGCCAAGGACTCAATGAGCAGTTCTTC.

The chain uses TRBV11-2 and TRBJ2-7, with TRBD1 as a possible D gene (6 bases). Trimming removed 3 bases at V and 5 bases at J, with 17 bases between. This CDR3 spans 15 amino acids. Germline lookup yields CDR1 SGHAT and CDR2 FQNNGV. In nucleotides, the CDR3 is TGTGCCAGCAGCTTCCTTGGGACACCGAGTGACGAGCAGTACTTC. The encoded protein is CASSFLGTPSDEQYF.

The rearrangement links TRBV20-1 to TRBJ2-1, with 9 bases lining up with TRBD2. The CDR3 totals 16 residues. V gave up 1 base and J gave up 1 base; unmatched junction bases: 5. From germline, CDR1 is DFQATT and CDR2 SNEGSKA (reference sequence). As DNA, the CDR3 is TGCAGTGCTAGAGGACCTAGCGGGGTATCCTACAATGAGCAGTTCTTC. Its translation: CSARGPSGVSYNEQFF.

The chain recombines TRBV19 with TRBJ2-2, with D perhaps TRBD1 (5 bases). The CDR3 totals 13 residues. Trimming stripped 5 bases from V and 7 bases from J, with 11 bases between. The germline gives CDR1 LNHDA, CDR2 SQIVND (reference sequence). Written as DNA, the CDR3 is TGTGCCAGTAGTCTTCTGGGGCGCGGGGAGCTGTTTTTT. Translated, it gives CASSLLGRGELFF.

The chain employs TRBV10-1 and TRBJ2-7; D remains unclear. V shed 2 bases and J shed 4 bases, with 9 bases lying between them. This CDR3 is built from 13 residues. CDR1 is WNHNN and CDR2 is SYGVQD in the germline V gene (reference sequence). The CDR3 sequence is CASSEARDYEQYF. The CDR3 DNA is TGCGCCAGCAGTGAGGCTAGAGATTACGAGCAGTACTTC.

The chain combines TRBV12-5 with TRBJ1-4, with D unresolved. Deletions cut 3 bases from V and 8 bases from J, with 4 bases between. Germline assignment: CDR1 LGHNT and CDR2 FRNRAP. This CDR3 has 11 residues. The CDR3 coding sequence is TGTGCTAGTGGTTTAGGGGAAAAACTGTTTTTT. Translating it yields CASGLGEKLFF.

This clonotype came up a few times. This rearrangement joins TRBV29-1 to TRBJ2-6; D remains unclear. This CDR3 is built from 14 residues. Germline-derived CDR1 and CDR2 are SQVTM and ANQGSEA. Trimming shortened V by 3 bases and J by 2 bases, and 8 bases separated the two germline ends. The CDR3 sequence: CSVEGGAGANVLTF. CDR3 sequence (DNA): TGCAGCGTTGAGGGCGGAGCTGGGGCCAACGTCCTGACTTTC.

The CDR3 spells CASSPIQGSGNTIYF. In DNA, the CDR3 is TGTGCCAGCAGTCCGATTCAGGGCTCTGGAAACACCATATATTTT. This chain connects TRBV12-3 or TRBV12-4 to TRBJ1-3; a weak D match, TRBD1 (5 bases). CDR3 length equals 15 residues. V shed 5 bases and J shed 0 bases, with 11 bases lying between them.

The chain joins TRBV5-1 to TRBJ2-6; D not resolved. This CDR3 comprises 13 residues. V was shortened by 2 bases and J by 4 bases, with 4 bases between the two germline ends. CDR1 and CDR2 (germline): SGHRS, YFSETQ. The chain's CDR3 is CASSLEGANVLTF. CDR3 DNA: TGCGCCAGCAGCTTAGAAGGGGCCAACGTCCTGACTTTC.

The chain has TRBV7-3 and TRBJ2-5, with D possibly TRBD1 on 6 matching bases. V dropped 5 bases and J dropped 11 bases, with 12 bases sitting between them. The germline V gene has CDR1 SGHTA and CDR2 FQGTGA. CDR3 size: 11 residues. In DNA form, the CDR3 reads TGTGCCAGCAGCACAGGGACGGTGCAGTACTTC. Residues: CASSTGTVQYF.

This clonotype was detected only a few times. CDR3 sequence reads: CASSRRTDTQYF. The CDR3 DNA sequence: TGTGCCAGCTCTCGACGCACAGATACGCAGTATTTT. The chain employs TRBV18 and TRBJ2-3, with D hard to call. Germline loops: CDR1 KGHSH, CDR2 LQKENI. Trimming pared 6 bases from V and 1 base from J, leaving 5 bases between. The CDR3 has 12 residues.

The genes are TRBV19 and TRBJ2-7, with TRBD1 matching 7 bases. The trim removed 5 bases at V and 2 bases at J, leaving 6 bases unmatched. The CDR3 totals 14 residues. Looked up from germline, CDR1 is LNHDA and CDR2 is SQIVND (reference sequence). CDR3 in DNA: TGTGCCAGTAGTCTTCTGGACAGGCCCTACGAGCAGTACTTC. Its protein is CASSLLDRPYEQYF. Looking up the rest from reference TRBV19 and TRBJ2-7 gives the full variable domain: DGGITQSPKYLFRKEGQNVTLSCEQNLNHDAMYWYRQDPGQGLRLIYYSQIVNDFQKGDIAEGYSVSREKKESFPLTVTSAQKNPTAFYLCASSLLDRPYEQYFGPGTRLTVT.

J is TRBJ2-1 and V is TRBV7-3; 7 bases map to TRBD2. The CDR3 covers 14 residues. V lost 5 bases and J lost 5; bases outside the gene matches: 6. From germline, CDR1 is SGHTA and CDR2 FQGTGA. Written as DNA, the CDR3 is TGTGCCAGCAGCCCGAGCGGGGCGAACAATGAGCAGTTCTTC. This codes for CASSPSGANNEQFF.

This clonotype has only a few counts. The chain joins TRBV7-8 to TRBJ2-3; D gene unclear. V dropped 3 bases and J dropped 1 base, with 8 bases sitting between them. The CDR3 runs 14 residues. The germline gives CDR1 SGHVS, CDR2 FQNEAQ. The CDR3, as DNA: TGTGCCAGCAGCTTTTACGAGGGCACAGATACGCAGTATTTT. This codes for CASSFYEGTDTQYF.